Following are 32 T cell receptor beta chains from one sample sequenced in a study of regulatory T cells in long-lasting Graves disease. Construction of the TCR beta libraries employed iRepertoire HTBI primers in conjunction with Arm-PCR of CDR3 regions. TCRdb independently ran MiXCR on the multiplex PCR reads; one entry per CDR3 protein. The table includes around 510,000 distinct CDR3 sequences, more than 20% detected once. Time point indicated: persistent/refractory GD, antithyroid drugs over 5 years with positive TRAb. PBMC RNA served as the TCR library source. The sequencing used peripheral blood mononuclear cells (PBMCs), collected when the disease was refractory, from a patient treated with antithyroid drugs. The receptor source for this set is a female donor with Graves disease.

This clonotype was seen repeatedly, ten times or more. The chain has TRBV28 and TRBJ2-7; possibly TRBD2 for D (6 bases). Germline values: CDR1 MDHEN, CDR2 SYDVKM. CDR3 length: 14 amino acids. V lost 5 bases and J lost 9, with 20 bases in between. CDR3 amino acids: CASSPGDVLGGQYF. The CDR3 nucleotides read TGTGCCAGCAGTCCGGGGGACGTTCTGGGGGGGCAGTACTTC.

This clonotype was seen many times. V and J are TRBV4-1 and TRBJ1-1; 8 bases align to TRBD1. V dropped 1 base and J dropped 9; count of bases not matched to a gene: 10. The CDR3 extends over 15 amino acids. CDR1 MGHRA and CDR2 YSYEKL come from the germline V gene. CDR3 DNA: TGCGCCAGCAGCCAAGCTACTGAACAGGGGGACAAAGCTTTCTTT. Its translation: CASSQATEQGDKAFF.

On this clonotype itself: A far larger clone lies a single base away; this is likely a read error. The conserved closing phenylalanine or tryptophan is absent in this CDR3, likely reflecting a read error. V usage is TRBV28 and J usage is TRBJ2-7; D is ambiguous. Trimming stripped 5 bases from V and 2 bases from J, with 4 bases between. Germline values: CDR1 MDHEN, CDR2 SYDVKM. This CDR3 is 11 amino acids long. The CDR3 DNA reads as TGTGCCAGCAGTGCCCCCTACGAGCAGTACTCC. It is translated as CASSAPYEQYS.

The gene calls are TRBV7-9 and TRBJ2-7; 7 bases fit TRBD1. This CDR3 has 13 residues. Germline lookup yields CDR1 SEHNR and CDR2 FQNEAQ (reference sequence). J was trimmed by 2 bases and V by 4 bases; bases with no gene match: 2. The CDR3 here is CASSWGQPYEQYF. The CDR3 bases are TGTGCCAGCAGCTGGGGACAGCCCTACGAGCAGTACTTC.

The chain combines TRBV5-8 with TRBJ2-7; D is perhaps TRBD1 or TRBD2 (5 bases each). V lost 5 bases and J lost 1, with 13 bases in between. Germline V lookup: CDR1 SGHTS, CDR2 YDEGEE. This CDR3 spans 14 amino acids. The CDR3: CASRIIGASYEQYF. DNA for the CDR3: TGTGCCAGCAGAATCATCGGGGCGTCCTACGAGCAGTACTTC.

This chain uses TRBV6-2 or TRBV6-3 with TRBJ1-2; tentative D call: TRBD1 (6 bases). The CDR3 is 14 amino acids. With 5 bases removed from V and 8 bases from J, the gap between germline ends came to 18 bases. Germline CDR1 and CDR2: MNHEY and SVGEGT. The CDR3 nucleotides are TGTGCCAGCAGTAAACCCCCAGGGGTGGAGGGCTACACCTTC. Translated: CASSKPPGVEGYTF.

This clonotype has a count of ten or more. The rearrangement uses TRBV11-3 and TRBJ1-1, with D hard to call. The CDR3 contains 15 residues. Between the trimmed V and J ends, which lost 0 bases and 3 bases, there was a span of 11 bases. Germline V gives CDR1 SGHNT, CDR2 YENEEA. The CDR3 is CASSLDGSGYTEAFF. The CDR3 DNA reads TGTGCCAGCAGCTTAGATGGTAGCGGTTACACTGAAGCTTTCTTT.

The sample holds many counts of this clonotype. The chain links TRBV6-2 or TRBV6-3 to TRBJ2-7, with TRBD2 matching 10 bases. CDR3 length: 16 residues. Germline loops: CDR1 MNHEY, CDR2 SVGEGT. The ends lost 3 bases at V and 2 bases at J; junction bases unmatched: 7. The CDR3: CASSYRTSGFPYEQYF. CDR3 sequence (DNA): TGTGCCAGCAGTTATAGGACTAGCGGCTTTCCCTACGAGCAGTACTTC.

V and J are TRBV6-5 and TRBJ1-5, with D perhaps matching TRBD1 (5 bases). This CDR3 comprises 15 residues. The germline V gene encodes CDR1 MNHEY and CDR2 SVGAGI. V lost 2 bases, J lost 10 bases, and 18 bases lay in between. CDR3 protein: CASSYEGDGIDPQHF. The CDR3 region has the DNA TGTGCCAGCAGTTACGAAGGGGATGGGATTGACCCCCAGCATTTT.

The chain recombines TRBV19 with TRBJ1-5, with no clear D. Germline V gene data show CDR1 as LNHDA and CDR2 as SQIVND (reference sequence). The CDR3 is 13 amino acids. V lost 7 bases, J lost 7 bases, and 14 bases lay in between. In nucleotides, the CDR3 is TGTGCCAGTATGGAGGTGGATGGCCAGCCCCAGCATTTT. This gives the protein CASMEVDGQPQHF.

To note about this clonotype: Because the CDR3 is missing its conserved closing phenylalanine or tryptophan, this is likely a read error. CDR3 sequence: CASSATANYGYTS. Here the CDR3 DNA reads TGTGCCAGCAGTGCAACAGCAAACTATGGCTACACCTCC. V is TRBV6-2 or TRBV6-3 and J is TRBJ1-2; D gene ambiguous. Trimming shortened V by 5 bases and J by 2 bases, and 9 bases separated the two germline ends. The CDR3 has 13 residues. Germline assignment: CDR1 MNHEY and CDR2 SVGEGT.

In this sample, this clonotype turned up a few times. The V call is TRBV28, the J call TRBJ2-5, with D tentatively TRBD2 (6 bases). The CDR3 runs to 14 residues. Germline CDR1 MDHEN, CDR2 SYDVKM. Trimming took 2 bases from V and 9 from J, leaving 16 bases between them. DNA of the CDR3: TGTGCCAGCAGTTTACCTCAGATGGGGGAGGCCCAGTACTTC. The encoded protein is CASSLPQMGEAQYF.

This clonotype was counted between two and nine times. V and J are TRBV5-1 and TRBJ2-1; TRBD2 aligns across 8 bases. CDR3 length equals 15 residues. The junction had 5 bases not matched to a gene; V was cut back by 0 bases and J by 6 bases. Germline assignment: CDR1 SGHRS and CDR2 YFSETQ. In DNA, the CDR3 is TGCGCCAGCAGCTTGGGCCCGGGAGGGGGCAATGAGCAGTTCTTC. As protein: CASSLGPGGGNEQFF. Variable domain in full (rest from reference TRBV5-1 and TRBJ2-1): KAGVTQTPRYLIKTRGQQVTLSCSPISGHRSVSWYQQTPGQGLQFLFEYFSETQRNKGNFPGRFSGRQFSNSRSEMNVSTLELGDSALYLCASSLGPGGGNEQFFGPGTRLTVL.

The chain carries TRBV29-1 and TRBJ2-1; 7 bases fit TRBD2. The CDR3 loop spans 13 amino acids. The germline CDR1 and CDR2 sequences are SQVTM and ANQGSEA. J was trimmed by 9 bases and V by 4 bases; bases with no gene match: 9. CDR3: CSVVTSENGEQFF. Written as DNA, the CDR3 is TGCAGCGTTGTCACTAGCGAGAACGGTGAGCAGTTCTTC.

This clonotype was seen a handful of times. CDR3 DNA: TGTGCCAGCAGTTACATTAATCGGCAGTACTTC. It translates to CASSYINRQYF. The chain carries TRBV6-5 and TRBJ2-7; D is ambiguous. The CDR3 has 11 residues. Germline CDR1 is MNHEY and CDR2 is SVGAGI. The germline V and J ends were trimmed by 2 bases and 9 bases, with 8 bases remaining between them.

A few counts support this clonotype. The J gene is TRBJ1-5, the V gene TRBV6-5, with 7 bases lining up with TRBD1. V shed 2 bases, J shed 3 bases, and the junction held 4 bases outside the gene matches. Germline CDR1 reads MNHEY; CDR2 reads SVGAGI. CDR3 length: 15 amino acids. In nucleotides, the CDR3 is TGTGCCAGCAGTTACATAGGGGGCACCAATCAGCCCCAGCATTTT. Protein product: CASSYIGGTNQPQHF.

This clonotype has at least ten counts. V usage is TRBV20-1 and J usage is TRBJ1-1; D call uncertain. Germline values: CDR1 DFQATT, CDR2 SNEGSKA (reference sequence). The CDR3 runs to 17 residues. The germline V and J ends were trimmed by 0 bases and 4 bases, with 21 bases remaining between them. DNA for the CDR3: TGCAGTGCTAGAGATGCCCACCGGACTCCTGGTGGCACTGAAGCTTTCTTT. This translates into CSARDAHRTPGGTEAFF.

The chain has TRBV7-8 and TRBJ2-7; D is unresolved. Germline V lookup: CDR1 SGHVS, CDR2 FQNEAQ. The CDR3 spans 13 residues. Trimming stripped 1 base from V and 3 bases from J, with 7 bases between. This CDR3 is CASSLEFFYEQYF. The CDR3 DNA is TGTGCCAGCAGCTTAGAATTTTTCTACGAGCAGTACTTC.

This clonotype was seen ten or more times. The gene calls are TRBV29-1 and TRBJ1-4; 12 positions agree with TRBD1. The V segment lost 5 bases and the J segment 3 bases; nucleotides outside the gene matches: 7. The CDR3 runs to 16 residues. Germline-derived CDR1 and CDR2 are SQVTM and ANQGSEA. The CDR3 region is CSVWGTGGFSNEKLFF. In nucleotides, the CDR3 is TGCAGCGTTTGGGGGACAGGGGGCTTCTCTAATGAAAAACTGTTTTTT.

The rearrangement uses TRBV7-2 and TRBJ1-5; D is ambiguous. The CDR3 is made up of 16 amino acids. Germline V CDR1 and CDR2: SGHTA, FQGNSA. Trimming removed 4 bases at V and 3 bases at J, with 16 bases between. CDR3 DNA: TGTGCCAGCAGCTCAAGCTCCGGGTCGCTCAATCAGCCCCAGCATTTT. It specifies CASSSSSGSLNQPQHF.

This clonotype appeared many times. The chain is built from TRBV6-1 and TRBJ2-2, with 7 bases that match TRBD2. Germline values: CDR1 MNHNS, CDR2 SASEGT. The CDR3 runs 16 residues. V lost 6 bases, J lost 1 base, and 8 bases stayed unmatched. In DNA form, the CDR3 reads TGTGCCAGCAGACGCCCTAGCGGAATGAACACCGGGGAGCTGTTTTTT. Translating it yields CASRRPSGMNTGELFF.

This chain links TRBV27 with TRBJ1-2; no firm D call. The V end was cut by 5 bases, the J end by 4 bases, with 17 bases between. Germline V gives CDR1 MNHEY, CDR2 SMNVEV (reference sequence). The CDR3 runs 15 residues. CDR3 protein: CASSPLDRAGYGYTF. CDR3 coding DNA: TGTGCCAGCAGTCCACTGGATAGGGCTGGCTATGGCTACACCTTC.

The genes are TRBV6-5 and TRBJ2-5; D call uncertain. The V gene lost 4 bases and the J gene lost 4 bases, with 16 bases spanning the gap. From germline, CDR1 is MNHEY and CDR2 SVGAGI. The CDR3 is 15 residues long. The CDR3 is CASSFVRLPRETQYF. The CDR3 region has the DNA TGTGCCAGCAGTTTCGTCCGGCTTCCCAGAGAGACCCAGTACTTC.

CDR3 DNA sequence: TGCAGTGCTAGAGATCTCCGAGGAAACATTCAGTACTTC. This codes for CSARDLRGNIQYF. The chain employs TRBV20-1 and TRBJ2-4; D not certain. The CDR3 covers 13 residues. Trimming left V 0 bases short and J 6 bases short, with 9 bases between. Germline V gives CDR1 DFQATT, CDR2 SNEGSKA (reference sequence).

The sample holds one count of this clonotype. The rearrangement joins TRBV28 to TRBJ2-1; 7 nucleotides align to TRBD1. J was trimmed by 2 bases and V by 3 bases; bases with no gene match: 7. The V gene's germline CDR1 is MDHEN and CDR2 SYDVKM. The CDR3 runs to 16 residues. The CDR3 reads CASSFVQGITYNEQFF. The CDR3 nucleotides are TGTGCCAGCAGTTTCGTACAGGGGATCACCTACAATGAGCAGTTCTTC.

In this sample, this clonotype turned up a few times. The chain is built from TRBV3-1 and TRBJ2-5; D perhaps matches TRBD1 (6 bases). Germline CDR1 is LGHDT and CDR2 is YNNKEL (reference sequence). CDR3 length equals 14 residues. V lost 4 bases and J 2 bases, leaving 11 bases between the germline ends. Here the CDR3 reads CASSPGTPQETQYF. The CDR3 region has the DNA TGTGCCAGCAGCCCCGGGACACCACAAGAGACCCAGTACTTC.

This clonotype was recorded at least ten times. This chain uses TRBV7-2 with TRBJ2-7; D assignment may be TRBD1 or TRBD2 (5 bases each). The germline V gene has CDR1 SGHTA and CDR2 FQGNSA. The CDR3 length is 15 residues. Trimming removed 5 bases from V and 0 bases from J, with 14 bases in between. CDR3 loop: CASSATGQASYEQYF. In nucleotides, the CDR3 is TGTGCCAGCAGCGCCACGGGGCAGGCCTCCTACGAGCAGTACTTC.

There are a few counts of this clonotype. This rearrangement joins TRBV4-1 to TRBJ2-7; possible D gene TRBD2, 6 bases. CDR1 is MGHRA and CDR2 is YSYEKL in the germline V gene. The CDR3 has 15 amino acids. Trimming cost V 2 bases and J 0 bases, with 11 bases left between them. CDR3 nucleotide sequence: TGCGCCAGCAGCCAAAGGGAGGCGAGCTCCTACGAGCAGTACTTC. This encodes CASSQREASSYEQYF.

Concerning this clonotype itself: The final CDR3 position lacks the conserved phenylalanine or tryptophan, pointing to a likely read error. The gene calls are TRBV6-1 and TRBJ1-1, with unresolved D. The V end was cut by 8 bases, the J end by 1 base, with 8 bases between. The CDR3 totals 12 residues. Germline lookup yields CDR1 MNHNS and CDR2 SASEGT. The CDR3 DNA sequence: TGTGCCAGCGTCTTTGAGAACACTGAAGCTTTCTCT. Its protein product is CASVFENTEAFS.

This chain links TRBV7-3 with TRBJ2-7; maybe TRBD2 (6 bases). CDR3 length: 15 residues. Germline CDR1 and CDR2: SGHTA and FQGTGA. V was clipped by 2 bases and J by 3 bases, with 14 bases between them. CDR3 nucleotide sequence: TGTGCCAGCAGCTTAGGGGCGGGGAAGCTCTACGAGCAGTACTTC. Amino acids: CASSLGAGKLYEQYF.

This clonotype was seen a handful of times. The chain combines TRBV20-1 with TRBJ2-3, with a weak D call TRBD2 (5 bases). There are 13 residues in the CDR3. V lost 2 bases, J lost 7 bases, and 13 bases lay in between. Germline V CDR1 and CDR2: DFQATT, SNEGSKA (reference sequence). CDR3 residues: CSARPPTKNTQYF. In DNA, the CDR3 is TGCAGTGCTAGACCCCCGACTAAGAATACGCAGTATTTT.

This clonotype appeared many times. V gene TRBV28 combines with J gene TRBJ2-7; a weak D match, TRBD1 (5 bases). Germline assignment: CDR1 MDHEN and CDR2 SYDVKM. This CDR3 is 15 amino acids long. Deletions cut 7 bases from V and 0 bases from J, with 16 bases between. The CDR3 DNA reads TGTGCCAGCACCTCCCTGACAGAGCCCTCCTACGAGCAGTACTTC. Amino acid sequence: CASTSLTEPSYEQYF.